One and the same sample provided the 3 T cell receptor beta chains below, sequenced in a study of cytomegalovirus exposure and HLA in healthy donors. PCR was performed using 60 Vbeta and 13 Jbeta primers. This table comes from immunoSEQ multiplex PCR, and its TCRdb copy is limited to in-frame clones, with some not included. Among 150,000 to 200,000 clones listed, roughly two thirds were seen once. Sequenced input: PBMCs. These receptors all come from a woman aged 25 to 39 in good health and CMV-seronegative.

V gene TRBV14 combines with J gene TRBJ2-7; 7 bases line up with TRBD1. Per the germline V gene, CDR1 is SGHDN and CDR2 is FVKESK. J gave up 1 base and V 8 bases, and 2 bases lay outside the gene matches. This CDR3 has 12 amino acids. The CDR3 loop is CASGTASYEQYF. The CDR3 DNA reads as TGTGCCAGCGGGACAGCGTCCTACGAGCAGTACTTC.

The V call is TRBV4-1, the J call TRBJ2-7; D remains ambiguous. The germline V gene has CDR1 MGHRA and CDR2 YSYEKL. V was pared by 6 bases and J by 4 bases, with 13 bases between. The CDR3 runs 13 residues. CDR3 in DNA: TGCGCCAGCAGTGCGGAAAGTGGGTACGAGCAGTACTTC. This translates into CASSAESGYEQYF.

The chain links TRBV27 to TRBJ1-2; the match to TRBD1 covers 8 bases. The germline gives CDR1 MNHEY, CDR2 SMNVEV (reference sequence). The V segment lost 7 bases and the J segment 5 bases; nucleotides outside the gene matches: 0. The CDR3 is 11 residues long. The CDR3 reads CASNRGYGYTF. CDR3 DNA sequence: TGTGCCAGCAACAGGGGGTATGGCTACACCTTC.